The sequence of this T cell receptor beta chain was determined in a study of CD8 T cells in ankylosing spondylitis (dated by TCRdb to about 2017). About the study as a whole: The study profiled T cell receptor beta repertoires in healthy donors and ankylosing spondylitis patients to find disease-linked TCR variants. The whole study cohort included 90 to 120 healthy donors and around 25 ankylosing spondylitis patients. Peripheral blood was sampled, and synovial fluid was also collected from ankylosing spondylitis patients.

CDR1 and CDR2 were assigned from the germline V gene as SGHRS and YFSETQ. Inclusive of the bounding cysteine and phenylalanine, the CDR3 is 16 residues long. Just CDR3 DNA is preserved here, 48 bases in frame from base 1. V and J are trimmed by 5 bases and 10 bases, and the gene matches miss 18 bases of the junction. Sequencer: Illumina HiSeq 2500. Quantitative 5'-RACE with molecular barcodes was the method used to prepare the TCR beta libraries. The original methods were these. To identify disease-linked TCR variants, a new computational method was used, one built on a probabilistic model of VDJ rearrangement. The public reads were run again by TCRdb, first through fastp at Q25 and then through MiXCR, and only productive beta chains were kept. A single entry per CDR3 protein holds the most common genes and DNA from its merged rows. These V and J calls derive from TCRdb rather than the authors' analysis. Recorded for this sample are 250,000 or so distinct CDR3 sequences; about 10% of them occurred a single time. Roughly 2.5% of the sample goes to the ten largest clones.

Concerning this clonotype: Which antigen it targets is not known. It has no much larger one-base neighbor in the sample; base qualities were not kept.

Overall results and qualifications from the work: The disease-linked clones were reported as significantly enriched in matched synovial fluid samples from ankylosing spondylitis patients. A CD8+ phenotype was shown by the disease-linked clones, which were found at relatively low frequencies in peripheral blood. Some TCR beta motif variants had previously been reported in synovial fluid and blood of reactive arthritis patients, which suggested common disease-initiation mechanisms. A TCR beta motif made up of several highly homologous amino acid variants appeared to be characteristic of blood from ankylosing spondylitis patients.

Input material: blood, either unsorted or a sorted T cell fraction (not recorded which). The chain is encoded by TRBV5-1 joined to TRBJ2-1; 7 bases in the middle match TRBD1. The TCR sequence derives from a male donor with ankylosing spondylitis or in good health (not recorded which). The encoded CDR3 is CASSRTGDGLTGEQFF. DNA sequence: TGCGCCAGCAGTCGCACAGGGGACGGTTTAACGGGCGAGCAGTTCTTC.